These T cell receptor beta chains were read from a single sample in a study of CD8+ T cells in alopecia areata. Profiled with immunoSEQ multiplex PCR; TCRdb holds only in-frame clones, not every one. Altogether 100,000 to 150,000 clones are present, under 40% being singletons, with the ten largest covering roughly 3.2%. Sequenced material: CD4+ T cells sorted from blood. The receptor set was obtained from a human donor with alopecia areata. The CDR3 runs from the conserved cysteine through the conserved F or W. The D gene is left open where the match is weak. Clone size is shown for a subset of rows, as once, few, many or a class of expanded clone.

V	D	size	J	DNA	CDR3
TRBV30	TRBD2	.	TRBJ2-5	TGTGCCTGGAGCCTAAAGGGTTTTGGGTCTAGCGGGAGGTACGAGACCCAGTACTTC	CAWSLKGFGSSGRYETQYF
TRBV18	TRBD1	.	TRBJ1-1	TGTGCCAGCTCACGGGGACAGTCGAACACTGAAGCTTTCTTT	CASSRGQSNTEAFF
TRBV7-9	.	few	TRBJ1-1	TGTGCCAGCAGCTTGCTCGGGGCGAACACTGAAGCTTTCTTT	CASSLLGANTEAFF
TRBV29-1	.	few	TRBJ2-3	TGCAGCGTTGAAGAAGCAGGGGCAACAGATACGCAGTATTTT	CSVEEAGATDTQYF
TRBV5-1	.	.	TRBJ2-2	TGCGCCAGCAGCTCTCCCCTGAACACCGGGGAGCTGTTTTTT	CASSSPLNTGELFF
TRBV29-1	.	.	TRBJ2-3	TGCAGCGTTGGGGCGGAGGCAGATACGCAGTATTTT	CSVGAEADTQYF
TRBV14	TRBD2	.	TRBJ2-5	TGTGCCAGCAGCCAAGATGGGGAGGGGGAGACCCAGTACTTC	CASSQDGEGETQYF
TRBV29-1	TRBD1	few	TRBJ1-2	TGCAGCGTCGAAACAGGGGTCTATGGCTACACCTTC	CSVETGVYGYTF
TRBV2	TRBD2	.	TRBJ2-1	TGTGCCAGCAGTGTAGGAGGGAGGGCCAATGAGCAGTTCTTC	CASSVGGRANEQFF
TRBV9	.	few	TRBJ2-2	TGTGCCAGCAGCGGGACGGCGAACACCGGGGAGCTGTTTTTT	CASSGTANTGELFF